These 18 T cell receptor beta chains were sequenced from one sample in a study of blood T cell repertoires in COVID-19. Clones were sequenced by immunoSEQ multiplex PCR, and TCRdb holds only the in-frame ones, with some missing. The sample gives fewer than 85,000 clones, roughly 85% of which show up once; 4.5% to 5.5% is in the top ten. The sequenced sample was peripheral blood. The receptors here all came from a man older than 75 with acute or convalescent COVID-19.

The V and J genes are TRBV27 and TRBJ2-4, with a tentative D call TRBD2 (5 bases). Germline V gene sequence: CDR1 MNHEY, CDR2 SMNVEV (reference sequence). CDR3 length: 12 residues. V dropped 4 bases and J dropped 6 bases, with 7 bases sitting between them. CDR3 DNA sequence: TGTGCCAGCAGTTCAGGACTAAACATTCAGTACTTC. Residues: CASSSGLNIQYF.

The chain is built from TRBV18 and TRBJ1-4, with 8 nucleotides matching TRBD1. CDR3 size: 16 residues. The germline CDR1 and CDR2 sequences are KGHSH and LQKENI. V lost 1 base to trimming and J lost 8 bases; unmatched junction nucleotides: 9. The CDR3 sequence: CASSPQRTGLGEKLFF. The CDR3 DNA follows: TGTGCCAGCTCACCACAACGGACAGGGCTAGGGGAAAAACTGTTTTTT.

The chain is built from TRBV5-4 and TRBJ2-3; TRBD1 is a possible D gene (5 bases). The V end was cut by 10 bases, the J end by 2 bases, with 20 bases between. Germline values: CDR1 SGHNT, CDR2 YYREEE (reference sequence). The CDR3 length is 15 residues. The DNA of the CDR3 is TGTGCCGGATCCTTAGGGGTTCGTTTCACAGATACGCAGTATTTT. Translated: CAGSLGVRFTDTQYF.

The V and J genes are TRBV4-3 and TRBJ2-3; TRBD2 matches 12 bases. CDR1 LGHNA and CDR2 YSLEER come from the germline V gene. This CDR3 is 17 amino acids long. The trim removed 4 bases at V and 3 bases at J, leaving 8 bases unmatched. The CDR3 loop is CASSRNGLAGFTDTQYF. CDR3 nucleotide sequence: TGCGCCAGCAGCCGAAACGGACTAGCGGGATTTACAGATACGCAGTATTTT.

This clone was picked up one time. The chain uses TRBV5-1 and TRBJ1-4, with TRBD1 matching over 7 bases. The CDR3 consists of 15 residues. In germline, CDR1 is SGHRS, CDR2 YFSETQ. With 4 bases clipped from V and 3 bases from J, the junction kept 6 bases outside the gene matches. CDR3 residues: CASSPRQGSNEKLFF. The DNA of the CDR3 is TGCGCCAGCAGCCCGCGACAGGGTTCTAATGAAAAACTGTTTTTT.

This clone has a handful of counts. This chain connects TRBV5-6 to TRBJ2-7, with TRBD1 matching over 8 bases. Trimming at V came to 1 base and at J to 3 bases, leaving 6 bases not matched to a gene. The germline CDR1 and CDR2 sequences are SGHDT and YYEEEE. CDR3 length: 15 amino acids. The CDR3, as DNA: TGTGCCAGCAGCTTGAGGACAGGGCTCCTCTACGAGCAGTACTTC. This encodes CASSLRTGLLYEQYF.

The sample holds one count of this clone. DNA for the CDR3: TGTGCCAGCATATCTGGGGTAGCGGGGGGCTACGAGCAGTACTTC. It specifies CASISGVAGGYEQYF. The V call is TRBV6-5, the J call TRBJ2-7; 10 bases agree with TRBD2. The length of the CDR3 is 15 residues. Losses at the gene ends were 7 bases for V and 3 bases for J; bases not matched to a gene: 9. The germline V gene has CDR1 MNHEY and CDR2 SVGAGI.

The CDR3 DNA follows: TGTGCCAGTAAGTCAAGCATAGCGGGGAGCGACAATGAGCAGTTCTTC. This encodes CASKSSIAGSDNEQFF. The chain combines TRBV19 with TRBJ2-1, with 8 nucleotides matching TRBD2. This CDR3 has 16 residues. The germline gives CDR1 LNHDA, CDR2 SQIVND (reference sequence). V gave up 7 bases and J gave up 5 bases; unmatched junction bases: 13.

This chain's CDR3 is CASSYSGGSQETQYF. Here the CDR3 DNA reads TGTGCCAGCAGTTATTCCGGGGGGTCACAAGAGACCCAGTACTTC. This chain connects TRBV7-9 to TRBJ2-5; 7 bases are shared with TRBD2. The CDR3 sequence is 15 residues long. Germline CDR1 is SEHNR and CDR2 is FQNEAQ (reference sequence). V dropped 6 bases and J dropped 2; count of bases not matched to a gene: 9.

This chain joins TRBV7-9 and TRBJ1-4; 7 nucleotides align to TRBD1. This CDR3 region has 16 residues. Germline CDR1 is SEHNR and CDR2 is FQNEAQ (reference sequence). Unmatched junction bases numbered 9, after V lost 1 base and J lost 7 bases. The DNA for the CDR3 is TGTGCCAGCAGCTTAGGGTACAGGGGTATCGGTGAAAAACTGTTTTTT. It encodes CASSLGYRGIGEKLFF.

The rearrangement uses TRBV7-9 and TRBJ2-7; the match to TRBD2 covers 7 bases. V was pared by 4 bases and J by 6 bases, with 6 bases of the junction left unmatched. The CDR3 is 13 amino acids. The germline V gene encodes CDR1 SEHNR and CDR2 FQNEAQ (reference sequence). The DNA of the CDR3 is TGTGCCAGCAGCTCGAGCGGGGTTGGCGAGCAGTACTTC. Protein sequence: CASSSSGVGEQYF.

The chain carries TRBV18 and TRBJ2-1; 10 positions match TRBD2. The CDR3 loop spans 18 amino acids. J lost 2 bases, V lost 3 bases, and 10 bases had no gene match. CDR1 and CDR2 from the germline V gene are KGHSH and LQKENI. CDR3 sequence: CASSPRASGGVAYNEQFF. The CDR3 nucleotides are TGTGCCAGCTCACCTAGGGCTAGCGGGGGTGTGGCCTACAATGAGCAGTTCTTC. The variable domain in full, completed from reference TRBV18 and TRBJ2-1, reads NAGVMQNPRHLVRRRGQEARLRCSPMKGHSHVYWYRQLPEEGLKFMVYLQKENIIDESGMPKERFSAEFPKEGPSILRIQQVVRGDSAAYFCASSPRASGGVAYNEQFFGPGTRLTVL.

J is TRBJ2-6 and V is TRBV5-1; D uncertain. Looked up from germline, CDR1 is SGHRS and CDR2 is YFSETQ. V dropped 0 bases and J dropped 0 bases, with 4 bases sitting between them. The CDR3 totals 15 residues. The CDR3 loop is CASSLAGSGANVLTF. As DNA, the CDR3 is TGCGCCAGCAGCTTGGCGGGCTCTGGGGCCAACGTCCTGACTTTC.

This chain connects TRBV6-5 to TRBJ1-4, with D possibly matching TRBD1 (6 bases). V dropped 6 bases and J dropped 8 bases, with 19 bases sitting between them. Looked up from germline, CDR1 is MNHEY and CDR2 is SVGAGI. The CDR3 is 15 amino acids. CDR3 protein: CASRGTLQWREKLFF. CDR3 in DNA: TGTGCCAGCAGAGGGACACTCCAATGGAGGGAAAAACTGTTTTTT.

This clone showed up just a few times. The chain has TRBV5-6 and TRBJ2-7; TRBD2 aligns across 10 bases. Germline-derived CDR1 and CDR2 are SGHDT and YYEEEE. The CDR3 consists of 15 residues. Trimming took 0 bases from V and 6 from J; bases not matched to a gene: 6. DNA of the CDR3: TGTGCCAGCAGCTTGGTAGCGGGAGGATTGAGCGAGCAGTACTTC. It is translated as CASSLVAGGLSEQYF.

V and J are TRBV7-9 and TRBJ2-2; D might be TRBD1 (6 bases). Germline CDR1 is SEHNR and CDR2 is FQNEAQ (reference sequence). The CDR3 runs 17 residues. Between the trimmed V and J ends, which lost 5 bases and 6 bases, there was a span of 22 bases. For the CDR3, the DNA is TGTGCCAGCAGCCACACCGGCGGCAGGGGTTCCCCCGGGGAGCTGTTTTTT. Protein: CASSHTGGRGSPGELFF. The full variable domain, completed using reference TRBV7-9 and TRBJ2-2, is DTGVSQNPRHKITKRGQNVTFRCDPISEHNRLYWYRQTLGQGPEFLTYFQNEAQLEKSRLLSDRFSAERPKGSFSTLEIQRTEQGDSAMYLCASSHTGGRGSPGELFFGEGSRLTVL.

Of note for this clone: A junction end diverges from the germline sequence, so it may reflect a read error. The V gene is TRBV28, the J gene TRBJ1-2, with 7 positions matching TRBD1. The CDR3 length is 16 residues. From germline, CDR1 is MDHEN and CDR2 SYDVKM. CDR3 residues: CASSPTGTAINCGYTF. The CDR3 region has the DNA TGTGCCAGCAGTCCTACGGGGACAGCGATAAACTGTGGCTACACCTTC.

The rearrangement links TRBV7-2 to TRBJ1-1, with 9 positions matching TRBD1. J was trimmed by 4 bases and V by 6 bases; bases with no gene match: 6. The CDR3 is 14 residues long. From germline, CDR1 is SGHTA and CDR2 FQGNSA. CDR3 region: CASRLRDRATEAFF. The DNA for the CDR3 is TGTGCCAGCAGGTTGCGGGACAGGGCCACTGAAGCTTTCTTT.